The T cell receptor (beta chain) described here comes from a study of PD-1 blockade in classical Hodgkin lymphoma. In the case of this clone: Antigen: not known.

Study outcomes and limitations: Unlike CD8+ TCR diversity, which did not rise significantly by C4D1, CD4+ TCR diversity did. When set against healthy donors, newly diagnosed patients were reported to show lower baseline TCR diversity. Nivolumab starters within 1 year of ASCT were excluded.

All patients relapsed after autologous stem cell transplantation, and brentuximab vedotin exposure varied. Clones were read by immunoSEQ multiplex PCR, and TCRdb kept only the in-frame ones, dropping some. The sample has about 76,000 clones; under 90% are singletons. The CDR3 length is 13 residues. The V and J ends lost 6 bases and 5 bases respectively, with 15 bases between them. CDR1 and CDR2 (germline): GTSNPN, SVGIG (reference sequence). J is TRBJ2-3 and V is TRBV30; D is ambiguous. The sequence derives from a human donor with classical Hodgkin lymphoma. The source was peripheral blood mononuclear cells (PBMCs), collected at baseline. Here the CDR3 reads CACSTVNGDTQYF. The CDR3 DNA reads TGTGCCTGTTCTACAGTTAACGGAGATACGCAGTATTTT.